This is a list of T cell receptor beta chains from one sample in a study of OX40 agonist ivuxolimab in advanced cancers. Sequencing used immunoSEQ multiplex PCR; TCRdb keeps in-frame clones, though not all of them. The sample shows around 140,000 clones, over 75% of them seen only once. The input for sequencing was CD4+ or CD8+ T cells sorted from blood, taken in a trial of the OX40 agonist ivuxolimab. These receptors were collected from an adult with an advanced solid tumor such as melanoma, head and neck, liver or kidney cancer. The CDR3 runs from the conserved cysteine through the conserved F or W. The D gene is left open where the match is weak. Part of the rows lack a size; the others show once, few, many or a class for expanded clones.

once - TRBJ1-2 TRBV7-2 CASSLTQGNYGYTF TGTGCCAGCAGCTTAACCCAGGGGAACTATGGCTACACCTTC
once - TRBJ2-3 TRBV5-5 CASSFLQGGTSTDTQYF TGTGCCAGCAGCTTCTTGCAGGGGGGAACTAGCACAGATACGCAGTATTTT
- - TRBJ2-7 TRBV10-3 CAISEWGQGYEQYF TGTGCCATCAGTGAGTGGGGTCAGGGTTACGAGCAGTACTTC
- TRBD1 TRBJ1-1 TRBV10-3 CATRARGQINTEAFF TGTGCCACCCGGGCCCGGGGACAGATTAACACTGAAGCTTTCTTT
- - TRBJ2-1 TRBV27 CASSVGNSYTYNEQFF TGTGCCAGCAGTGTAGGGAACTCGTACACTTACAATGAGCAGTTCTTC
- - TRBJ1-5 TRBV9 CASSPGQFGQPQHF TGTGCCAGCAGCCCCGGACAGTTTGGTCAGCCCCAGCATTTT
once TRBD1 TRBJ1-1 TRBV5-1 CASSLTGGNTEAFF TGCGCCAGCAGCTTGACAGGGGGGAACACTGAAGCTTTCTTT
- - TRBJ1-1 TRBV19 CASSKVVGGNTEAFF TGTGCCAGTAGTAAAGTCGTGGGTGGCAACACTGAAGCTTTCTTT
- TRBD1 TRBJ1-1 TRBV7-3 CASSSRDRAMATEAFF TGTGCCAGCAGCTCTCGGGACAGGGCCATGGCCACTGAAGCTTTCTTT
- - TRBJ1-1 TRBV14 CASSQRALGGGTEAFF TGTGCCAGCAGCCAAAGGGCGTTAGGTGGTGGCACTGAAGCTTTCTTT
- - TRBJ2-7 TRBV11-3 CASSLEEGTYEQYF TGTGCCAGCAGCTTAGAGGAAGGTACCTACGAGCAGTACTTC
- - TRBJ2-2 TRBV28 CASSLWSGNTGELFF TGTGCCAGCAGTTTATGGTCGGGGAACACCGGGGAGCTGTTTTTT
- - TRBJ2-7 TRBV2 CASSADRYEQYF TGTGCCAGCAGTGCTGACAGGTACGAGCAGTACTTC
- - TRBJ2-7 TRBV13 CASSPPTRGPHEQYF TGTGCCAGCAGCCCCCCCACGCGGGGACCCCACGAGCAGTACTTC
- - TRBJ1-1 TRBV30 CAWSDPGHTNTEAFF TGTGCCTGGAGTGATCCGGGACACACGAACACTGAAGCTTTCTTT
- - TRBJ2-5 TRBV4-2 CASATGVLQETQYF TGTGCCAGCGCTACAGGCGTTCTACAAGAGACCCAGTACTTC
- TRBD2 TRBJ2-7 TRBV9 CASSVGSGGGSYEQYF TGTGCCAGCAGCGTAGGTTCGGGAGGCGGCTCCTACGAGCAGTACTTC
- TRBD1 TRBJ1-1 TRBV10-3 CATHNSRGQAPEAFF TGTGCCACCCACAATTCCCGGGGACAGGCCCCTGAAGCTTTCTTT
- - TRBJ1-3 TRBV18 CASSISRISGDTIYF TGTGCCAGCTCAATATCACGGATCTCAGGGGACACCATATATTTT
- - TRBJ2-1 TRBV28 CASISKTGDNYNEQFF TGTGCCAGCATTTCCAAGACAGGAGACAACTACAATGAGCAGTTCTTC
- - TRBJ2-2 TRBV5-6 CASSLDRLSLTGELFF TGTGCCAGCAGCTTGGACCGCCTGTCTCTCACCGGGGAGCTGTTTTTT
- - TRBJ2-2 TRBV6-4 CASSAASFDTGELFF TGTGCCAGCAGCGCCGCTAGCTTTGACACCGGGGAGCTGTTTTTT
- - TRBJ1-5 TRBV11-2 CASSSSLTAAQPQHF TGTGCCAGCAGCTCTTCCCTTACGGCAGCACAGCCCCAGCATTTT
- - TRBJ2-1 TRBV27 CASSPGPMSDEQFF TGTGCCAGCAGTCCGGGCCCAATGAGCGATGAGCAGTTCTTC
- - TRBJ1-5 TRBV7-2 CASSLNQGNNQPQHF TGTGCCAGCAGTTTGAATCAGGGAAACAATCAGCCCCAGCATTTT
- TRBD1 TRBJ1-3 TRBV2 CASSKGQGSNTIYF TGTGCCAGCAGTAAAGGACAGGGCAGCAACACCATATATTTT
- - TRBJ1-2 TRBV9 CASSEQGYNGYTF TGTGCCAGCAGCGAGCAGGGGTATAATGGCTACACCTTC
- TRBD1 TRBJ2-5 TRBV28 CASSDPGGPETQYF TGTGCCAGCAGTGATCCAGGGGGCCCAGAGACCCAGTACTTC
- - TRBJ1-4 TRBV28 CASSRTEEKLFF TGTGCCAGCAGCAGGACGGAAGAAAAACTGTTTTTT
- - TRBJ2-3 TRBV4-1 CASSQGAGSTDTQYF TGCGCCAGCAGCCAAGGGGCAGGAAGCACAGATACGCAGTATTTT
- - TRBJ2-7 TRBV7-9 CASSLDWTASYEQYF TGTGCCAGCAGCTTAGACTGGACAGCCTCCTACGAGCAGTACTTC
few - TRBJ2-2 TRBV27 CASTNTGELFF TGTGCCAGCACCAACACCGGGGAGCTGTTTTTT
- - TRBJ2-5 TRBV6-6 CASKYRYQETQYF TGTGCCAGCAAGTACAGGTACCAAGAGACCCAGTACTTC
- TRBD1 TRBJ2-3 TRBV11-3 CASSLRDREDTQYF TGTGCCAGCAGCTTACGGGACAGGGAAGATACGCAGTATTTT
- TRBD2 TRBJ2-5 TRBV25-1 CASSEYRLAQETQYF TGTGCCAGCAGTGAATATAGACTAGCGCAAGAGACCCAGTACTTC
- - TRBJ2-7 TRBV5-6 CASSSLGNEQYF TGTGCCAGCAGCTCCTTAGGGAACGAGCAGTACTTC
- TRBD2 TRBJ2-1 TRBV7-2 CASSSGRGTYNEQFF TGTGCCAGCAGCTCTGGGCGGGGGACCTACAATGAGCAGTTCTTC
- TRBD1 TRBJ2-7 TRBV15 CATSRVKGQPYEQYF TGTGCCACCAGCAGAGTAAAGGGACAGCCCTACGAGCAGTACTTC
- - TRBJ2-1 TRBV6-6 CASSGEAPSSYNEQFF TGTGCCAGCAGTGGGGAGGCTCCGAGCTCCTACAATGAGCAGTTCTTC
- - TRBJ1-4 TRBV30 CAWSFGGAGEKLFF TGTGCCTGGAGTTTCGGGGGGGCGGGTGAAAAACTGTTTTTT
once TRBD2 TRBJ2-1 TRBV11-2 CASGGLAGLSYNEQFF TGTGCCAGCGGTGGGCTAGCGGGACTCTCCTACAATGAGCAGTTCTTC
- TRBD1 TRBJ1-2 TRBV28 CASSFQQGNYGYTF TGTGCCAGCAGTTTCCAACAGGGGAACTATGGCTACACCTTC
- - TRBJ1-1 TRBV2 CASRAVGIIAEAFF TGTGCCAGCAGAGCGGTGGGGATAATCGCTGAAGCTTTCTTT